This T cell receptor beta chain appears in the sequencing data of a study of Tregs in tolerant kidney transplant recipients. Method: immunoSEQ multiplex PCR; TCRdb's copy keeps in-frame clones and lacks some. Of some 240,000 clones in the sample, 80% to 85% were seen once. From germline, CDR1 is SGHNT and CDR2 YYREEE (reference sequence). This CDR3 has 15 residues. V was clipped by 1 base and J by 7 bases; unmatched bases: 8. General study points: The small number of patients limits these findings pending further validation. Biological reproducibility was not directly addressed, but technical replication error appeared minimal.

Remarks on this clone: What it binds is unknown.

The receptor was isolated from a human donor in good health. V gene TRBV5-4 combines with J gene TRBJ2-1; 7 bases fit TRBD2. Sequencing input: CD4+ T cells from blood. The CDR3 reads CASSLRSGIRNEQFF. The CDR3 DNA follows: TGTGCCAGCAGCTTGCGGAGCGGGATACGGAATGAGCAGTTCTTC.